The rows below give T cell receptor beta chains drawn from one sample of a study of T cells in Graves' hyperthyroidism and ophthalmopathy. TCRdb passed the multiplex PCR reads through MiXCR, listing each CDR3 protein once. The repertoire holds under 400,000 distinct CDR3 sequences, with 18% as singletons. The source material was blood. The receptors shown here come from a woman aged 45-59 years with Graves' hyperthyroidism. Both conserved end residues are part of each CDR3. Each record gives: V gene, D gene, J gene, clone size, CDR3 protein, CDR3 DNA. A D gene is named only where the DNA matches it firmly. Only part of the rows carry a size: once, few, many, or a class if the clone is expanded.

V: TRBV7-8; D: -; J: TRBJ1-3; size: -; CDR3: CASSLDYPLFSGNTIYF; DNA: TGTGCCAGCAGCTTAGATTATCCGCTATTCTCTGGAAACACCATATATTTT
V: TRBV7-2; D: -; J: TRBJ2-1; size: -; CDR3: CASSLVGLDYNEQFF; DNA: TGTGCCAGCAGCTTAGTGGGATTGGACTACAATGAGCAGTTCTTC
V: TRBV15; D: TRBD2; J: TRBJ2-2; size: few; CDR3: CATSRDRGRAVGELFF; DNA: TGTGCCACCAGCAGAGATCGCGGGAGGGCCGTAGGGGAGCTGTTTTTT
V: TRBV28; D: -; J: TRBJ1-5; size: many; CDR3: CASSFGGQWGNQPQHF; DNA: TGTGCCAGCAGTTTTGGAGGACAATGGGGCAATCAGCCCCAGCATTTT
V: TRBV28; D: -; J: TRBJ2-6; size: few; CDR3: CASSFMGTGANVLTF; DNA: TGTGCCAGCAGTTTTATGGGGACTGGGGCCAACGTCCTGACTTTC
V: TRBV11-2; D: TRBD1; J: TRBJ2-1; size: -; CDR3: CASSSNGTGRGNEQFF; DNA: TGTGCCAGCAGTTCGAACGGGACAGGGCGTGGGAATGAGCAGTTCTTC
V: TRBV19; D: -; J: TRBJ2-7; size: -; CDR3: CASSIVRGGSYEQYF; DNA: TGTGCCAGTAGTATCGTTCGGGGTGGGTCCTACGAGCAGTACTTC
V: TRBV28; D: TRBD1; J: TRBJ2-7; size: many; CDR3: CASRKRTGFDEQYF; DNA: TGTGCCAGCAGGAAAAGGACAGGGTTCGACGAGCAGTACTTC
V: TRBV7-6; D: -; J: TRBJ2-7; size: -; CDR3: CASSSPGGTSSYEQYF; DNA: TGTGCCAGCAGCTCCCCCGGCGGGACAAGCTCCTACGAGCAGTACTTC
V: TRBV12-3/TRBV12-4; D: TRBD2; J: TRBJ2-2; size: many; CDR3: CASSEMAGGRSTGELFF; DNA: TGTGCCAGCAGTGAAATGGCGGGGGGGCGCAGCACCGGGGAGCTGTTTTTT
V: TRBV10-3; D: TRBD2; J: TRBJ2-5; size: many; CDR3: CAISESSGSASGGRETQYF; DNA: TGTGCCATCAGTGAGTCGTCCGGATCGGCTAGCGGGGGGAGAGAGACCCAGTACTTC
V: TRBV6-1; D: -; J: TRBJ2-2; size: -; CDR3: CAAQSNTGELFF; DNA: TGTGCCGCACAATCGAACACCGGGGAGCTGTTTTTT
V: TRBV6-1; D: -; J: TRBJ1-2; size: many; CDR3: CASSYGGLDYGYTF; DNA: TGTGCCAGCAGTTATGGGGGGCTGGACTATGGCTACACCTTC
V: TRBV6-1; D: TRBD1; J: TRBJ1-2; size: few; CDR3: CASSPWTGTPYGYTF; DNA: TGTGCCAGCAGTCCCTGGACAGGCACCCCCTATGGCTACACCTTC
V: TRBV2; D: -; J: TRBJ1-1; size: many; CDR3: CASSAGSTEAFF; DNA: TGTGCCAGCAGTGCAGGATCGACTGAAGCTTTCTTT
V: TRBV5-1; D: -; J: TRBJ2-1; size: many; CDR3: CASSQGHEQFF; DNA: TGCGCCAGCAGCCAAGGGCATGAGCAGTTCTTC
V: TRBV24-1; D: -; J: TRBJ2-3; size: few; CDR3: CATSDTGGRSTDTQYF; DNA: TGTGCCACCAGTGATACAGGCGGGCGAAGCACAGATACGCAGTATTTT
V: TRBV7-8; D: -; J: TRBJ2-5; size: few; CDR3: CASSWVGSRGTQYF; DNA: TGTGCCAGCAGCTGGGTTGGTTCTCGGGGGACCCAGTACTTC
V: TRBV19; D: -; J: TRBJ1-1; size: -; CDR3: CASSIPGTANTEAFF; DNA: TGTGCCAGTAGTATACCCGGGACGGCGAACACTGAAGCTTTCTTT
V: TRBV12-3/TRBV12-4; D: -; J: TRBJ1-6; size: -; CDR3: CASSLGTRGSGGSPLHF; DNA: TGTGCCAGCAGTTTAGGAACACGGGGGTCTGGCGGTTCACCCCTCCACTTT
V: TRBV4-1; D: TRBD2; J: TRBJ2-1; size: -; CDR3: CASSQVLAGGRSFF; DNA: TGCGCCAGCAGCCAAGTCCTAGCGGGGGGTCGTTCGTTCTTC
V: TRBV13; D: -; J: TRBJ1-4; size: few; CDR3: CASSLEGPMPGKLFF; DNA: TGTGCCAGCAGCTTAGAGGGACCTATGCCGGGAAAACTGTTTTTT
V: TRBV7-8; D: -; J: TRBJ1-2; size: many; CDR3: CASSLDGGNYGYTF; DNA: TGTGCCAGCAGCTTAGATGGGGGAAACTATGGCTACACCTTC
V: TRBV28; D: -; J: TRBJ1-5; size: many; CDR3: CASSLSSGPRWSNQPQHF; DNA: TGTGCCAGCAGTTTAAGTTCGGGCCCAAGGTGGAGCAATCAGCCCCAGCATTTT
V: TRBV28; D: -; J: TRBJ1-2; size: -; CDR3: CASRSVNYGYTF; DNA: TGTGCCAGCAGATCTGTTAACTATGGCTACACCTTC
V: TRBV10-3; D: -; J: TRBJ1-2; size: -; CDR3: CAISESIQAYGYTF; DNA: TGTGCCATCAGTGAGTCGATACAGGCTTATGGCTACACCTTC
V: TRBV11-2; D: TRBD1; J: TRBJ1-4; size: few; CDR3: CASSLSGTGGLTNEKLFF; DNA: TGTGCCAGCAGCTTATCCGGGACAGGAGGGCTCACTAATGAAAAACTGTTTTTT